A selection of T cell receptor beta chains follows, all from one sample in a study of blood T cell repertoires in COVID-19. Using immunoSEQ multiplex PCR, the repertoire was profiled, and TCRdb retains in-frame clones only, with some absent. The table lists over 300,000 clones, around 83% of them singletons. Material for sequencing was peripheral blood. The receptors here all came from a woman between 45 and 65 years old with acute or convalescent COVID-19. CDR3s include the opening cysteine and the closing phenylalanine or tryptophan. The order of the fields is J gene, D gene, V gene, clone size, CDR3 DNA, CDR3 protein. The D gene is left open where the match is weak. Size is omitted from some rows. Given values are once, few, many or a class for expanded clones.

J gene: TRBJ2-2
D gene: -
V gene: TRBV2
clone size: once
CDR3 DNA: TGTGCCAGCAGGGCCACCGGGGAGCTGTTTTTT
CDR3 protein: CASRATGELFF

J gene: TRBJ1-1
D gene: -
V gene: TRBV12-3/TRBV12-4
clone size: -
CDR3 DNA: TGTGCCAGCACCGTACAGGGCACTGAAGCTTTCTTT
CDR3 protein: CASTVQGTEAFF

J gene: TRBJ1-2
D gene: -
V gene: TRBV6-5
clone size: -
CDR3 DNA: TGTGCCAGCAGTCCGAGGACTCCGGCCTATGGCTACACCTTC
CDR3 protein: CASSPRTPAYGYTF

J gene: TRBJ1-1
D gene: -
V gene: TRBV11-2
clone size: -
CDR3 DNA: TGTGCCAGCACCTTAGGGGCCTTCAACACTGAAGCTTTCTTT
CDR3 protein: CASTLGAFNTEAFF

J gene: TRBJ1-4
D gene: -
V gene: TRBV4-2
clone size: -
CDR3 DNA: TGTGCCAGCAGCCGGCCCTCGGGAGAAAAACTGTTTTTT
CDR3 protein: CASSRPSGEKLFF

J gene: TRBJ1-5
D gene: -
V gene: TRBV6-5
clone size: -
CDR3 DNA: TGTGCCAGCAGTTACTCGGGGCAGGGTTCAGGTCAGCCCCAGCATTTT
CDR3 protein: CASSYSGQGSGQPQHF

J gene: TRBJ2-2
D gene: -
V gene: TRBV30
clone size: -
CDR3 DNA: TGTGCCTGGAGTGTACTAACAGGGCACACCGGGGAGCTGTTTTTT
CDR3 protein: CAWSVLTGHTGELFF

J gene: TRBJ1-5
D gene: -
V gene: TRBV4-1
clone size: -
CDR3 DNA: TGCGCCAACAGCCAATCAGGGGTCCGGGGACAGCCCCAGCATTTT
CDR3 protein: CANSQSGVRGQPQHF

J gene: TRBJ2-5
D gene: -
V gene: TRBV4-1
clone size: -
CDR3 DNA: TGCGCCAGCAGCCAATCAACATTATACCAAGAGACCCAGTACTTC
CDR3 protein: CASSQSTLYQETQYF

J gene: TRBJ2-1
D gene: TRBD2
V gene: TRBV4-1
clone size: -
CDR3 DNA: TGCGCCAGCAGCCATCACACCGGGACTAGCGGTTACAATGAGCAGTTCTTC
CDR3 protein: CASSHHTGTSGYNEQFF

J gene: TRBJ1-2
D gene: -
V gene: TRBV6-6
clone size: -
CDR3 DNA: TGTGCCAGCAAGGACACTAACTATGGCTACACCTTC
CDR3 protein: CASKDTNYGYTF

J gene: TRBJ2-5
D gene: -
V gene: TRBV7-9
clone size: -
CDR3 DNA: TGTGCCAGCAGCTCCCCGGGTTTTGGAGAGACCCAGTACTTC
CDR3 protein: CASSSPGFGETQYF

J gene: TRBJ1-2
D gene: -
V gene: TRBV6-5
clone size: -
CDR3 DNA: TGTGCCAGCAGCGGGGACACGCACTATGGCTACACCTTC
CDR3 protein: CASSGDTHYGYTF

J gene: TRBJ1-4
D gene: -
V gene: TRBV5-5
clone size: -
CDR3 DNA: TGTGCCAGCAGCTTGGAGACACCGACTAGTGAAAAACTGTTTTTT
CDR3 protein: CASSLETPTSEKLFF

J gene: TRBJ2-1
D gene: -
V gene: TRBV7-2
clone size: -
CDR3 DNA: TGTGCCAGCAGCTTATTGGCAGACAATGAGCAGTTCTTC
CDR3 protein: CASSLLADNEQFF

J gene: TRBJ1-1
D gene: -
V gene: TRBV14
clone size: -
CDR3 DNA: TGTGCCAGCAGCTGGACAGAAAACACTGAAGCTTTCTTT
CDR3 protein: CASSWTENTEAFF

J gene: TRBJ1-1
D gene: -
V gene: TRBV6-2/TRBV6-3
clone size: -
CDR3 DNA: TGTGCCAGCAGTTATGCGGGGGGGGGCACTGAAGCTTTCTTT
CDR3 protein: CASSYAGGGTEAFF

J gene: TRBJ2-3
D gene: -
V gene: TRBV7-2
clone size: once
CDR3 DNA: TGTGCCAGCAGCCTAAAGGGAGGAGGGACAGATACGCAGTATTTT
CDR3 protein: CASSLKGGGTDTQYF

J gene: TRBJ1-5
D gene: -
V gene: TRBV6-5
clone size: -
CDR3 DNA: TGTGCCAGCCGGGGAGGCTGGAGCCATCAGCCCCAGCATTTT
CDR3 protein: CASRGGWSHQPQHF

J gene: TRBJ1-2
D gene: -
V gene: TRBV25-1
clone size: -
CDR3 DNA: TGTGCCAGCAGTGAATGGGAGGGTGGAGGCTACACCTTC
CDR3 protein: CASSEWEGGGYTF

J gene: TRBJ1-2
D gene: -
V gene: TRBV30
clone size: -
CDR3 DNA: TGTGCCTGCGCCTCGGATCACGAGGCTAACTATGGCTACACCTTC
CDR3 protein: CACASDHEANYGYTF

J gene: TRBJ1-1
D gene: -
V gene: TRBV7-9
clone size: -
CDR3 DNA: TGTGCCAGCGAAGAGTCTGTCTCTGAAGCTTTCTTT
CDR3 protein: CASEESVSEAFF

J gene: TRBJ2-5
D gene: -
V gene: TRBV6-5
clone size: -
CDR3 DNA: TGTGCCAGCAGTTTGAGGGAGACCCAGTACTTC
CDR3 protein: CASSLRETQYF

J gene: TRBJ2-2
D gene: TRBD2
V gene: TRBV27
clone size: -
CDR3 DNA: TGTGCCAGCAGTTTTTCTTTGCGACTAGCGGGACTGAACACCGGGGAGCTGTTTTTT
CDR3 protein: CASSFSLRLAGLNTGELFF

J gene: TRBJ2-5
D gene: -
V gene: TRBV20-1
clone size: once
CDR3 DNA: TGCAGTGCCCCACTCCAAGAGACCCAGTACTTC
CDR3 protein: CSAPLQETQYF

J gene: TRBJ1-5
D gene: TRBD1
V gene: TRBV7-9
clone size: -
CDR3 DNA: TGTGCCAGCAGCTTTGACAGGGCCAATCAGCCCCAGCATTTT
CDR3 protein: CASSFDRANQPQHF

J gene: TRBJ2-2
D gene: -
V gene: TRBV2
clone size: -
CDR3 DNA: TGTGCCAGCAGTGTCGAGGGGGAGCTGTTTTTT
CDR3 protein: CASSVEGELFF

J gene: TRBJ2-1
D gene: -
V gene: TRBV3-1/TRBV3-2
clone size: -
CDR3 DNA: TGTGCCAGCAGCCAAGACCGGAGGGAGCAGTTCTTC
CDR3 protein: CASSQDRREQFF

J gene: TRBJ1-1
D gene: -
V gene: TRBV6-5
clone size: -
CDR3 DNA: TGTGCCAGCACTATACAGGGGAACACTGAAGCTTTCTTT
CDR3 protein: CASTIQGNTEAFF

J gene: TRBJ2-4
D gene: -
V gene: TRBV5-4
clone size: -
CDR3 DNA: TGTGCCAGCAGCCCGGGGGGCGCAGAAAACATTCAGTACTTC
CDR3 protein: CASSPGGAENIQYF

J gene: TRBJ2-2
D gene: TRBD2
V gene: TRBV3-1/TRBV3-2
clone size: few
CDR3 DNA: TGTGCCAGCAGCCAACGAGCGGGGCAGACCGGGGAGCTGTTTTTT
CDR3 protein: CASSQRAGQTGELFF

J gene: TRBJ1-2
D gene: -
V gene: TRBV27
clone size: -
CDR3 DNA: TGTGCCAGCAGCTTCAGGGGAAACTATGGCTACACCTTC
CDR3 protein: CASSFRGNYGYTF

J gene: TRBJ2-2
D gene: -
V gene: TRBV7-2
clone size: -
CDR3 DNA: TGTGCCAGCAGCTTAGTAAAGGGGTACACCGGGGAGCTGTTTTTT
CDR3 protein: CASSLVKGYTGELFF

J gene: TRBJ2-6
D gene: TRBD1
V gene: TRBV5-4
clone size: -
CDR3 DNA: TGTGCCAGCAGCCCCAGACAGGGGGCGAGGGCCAACGTCCTGACTTTC
CDR3 protein: CASSPRQGARANVLTF

J gene: TRBJ2-7
D gene: -
V gene: TRBV7-2
clone size: -
CDR3 DNA: TGTGCCAGCAGCTTAGCGCATTCAGGGGCCTACGAGCAGTACTTC
CDR3 protein: CASSLAHSGAYEQYF

J gene: TRBJ2-2
D gene: -
V gene: TRBV7-2
clone size: -
CDR3 DNA: TGTGCCAGCAGCTTACTGAGGGATGCCGGGGAGCTGTTTTTT
CDR3 protein: CASSLLRDAGELFF

J gene: TRBJ1-1
D gene: -
V gene: TRBV6-5
clone size: -
CDR3 DNA: TGTGCCAGCAGAGGGGAGGGCACTGAAGCTTTCTTT
CDR3 protein: CASRGEGTEAFF

J gene: TRBJ2-1
D gene: TRBD1
V gene: TRBV24-1
clone size: once
CDR3 DNA: TGTGCCACCAGTGATCAGGCGGCAGGGGGATACAATGAGCAGTTCTTC
CDR3 protein: CATSDQAAGGYNEQFF

J gene: TRBJ1-2
D gene: -
V gene: TRBV28
clone size: -
CDR3 DNA: TGTGCCAGCAGTCCCGGGGACTATGGCTACACCTTC
CDR3 protein: CASSPGDYGYTF

J gene: TRBJ2-5
D gene: -
V gene: TRBV7-7
clone size: -
CDR3 DNA: TGTGCCAGCAGCTTAGCGCGGACAGCCCAAGAGACCCAGTACTTC
CDR3 protein: CASSLARTAQETQYF

J gene: TRBJ2-1
D gene: TRBD2
V gene: TRBV12-5
clone size: -
CDR3 DNA: TGTGCTAGTGGTTTGCCCCCCGGGGGTAGCGGGGGGGGCTCCTACAATGAGCAGTTCTTC
CDR3 protein: CASGLPPGGSGGGSYNEQFF

J gene: TRBJ1-4
D gene: -
V gene: TRBV29-1
clone size: -
CDR3 DNA: TGCAGCGTGTCACGAGGGACTAATGAAAAACTGTTTTTT
CDR3 protein: CSVSRGTNEKLFF

J gene: TRBJ1-6
D gene: -
V gene: TRBV2
clone size: -
CDR3 DNA: TGTGCCAGCAGGGGGGAGGGGATTTGGAATTCACCCCTCCACTTT
CDR3 protein: CASRGEGIWNSPLHF

J gene: TRBJ1-6
D gene: -
V gene: TRBV5-1
clone size: once
CDR3 DNA: TGCGCCAGCAGCTTCTCCCGTTCACCCCTCCACTTT
CDR3 protein: CASSFSRSPLHF

J gene: TRBJ2-2
D gene: -
V gene: TRBV9
clone size: few
CDR3 DNA: TGTGCCAGCAGCGTAGCTACTACGGACACCGGGGAGCTGTTTTTT
CDR3 protein: CASSVATTDTGELFF

J gene: TRBJ1-1
D gene: -
V gene: TRBV5-4
clone size: few
CDR3 DNA: TGTGCCAGCAGCTACCCTTTTGCGGGTGAAGCTTTCTTT
CDR3 protein: CASSYPFAGEAFF

J gene: TRBJ2-1
D gene: -
V gene: TRBV13
clone size: -
CDR3 DNA: TGTGCCAGCAGCTTAGGACAGACCTACAATGAGCAGTTCTTC
CDR3 protein: CASSLGQTYNEQFF

J gene: TRBJ2-7
D gene: -
V gene: TRBV7-9
clone size: -
CDR3 DNA: TGTGCCAGCAGCCCCTGGGGGGACCAGATACTAGAGCAGTACTTC
CDR3 protein: CASSPWGDQILEQYF

J gene: TRBJ1-3
D gene: -
V gene: TRBV10-3
clone size: -
CDR3 DNA: TGTGCCATCAGTGGACAGGACCTCTCTGGAAACACCATATATTTT
CDR3 protein: CAISGQDLSGNTIYF

J gene: TRBJ2-3
D gene: -
V gene: TRBV2
clone size: -
CDR3 DNA: TGTGCCAGCAGTGGGCCAGGGTTCACAGATACGCAGTATTTT
CDR3 protein: CASSGPGFTDTQYF